This T cell receptor beta chain was sequenced for a study of regulatory T cells in long-lasting Graves disease. Whole-study findings and limits: Relative to new patients (roughly 970), persistent patients exhibited greater sharing of public clonotypes (around 3,000). Researchers examined only peripheral blood and not thyroid tissue.

Stated time point: newly diagnosed GD, antithyroid drugs for less than 3 months. RNA isolated from PBMCs was used to make the TCR library. This clonotype was seen repeatedly, ten times or more. Its antigen remains unidentified. Arm-PCR of CDR3 regions and iRepertoire HTBI primers were used to build TCR beta libraries. MiXCR was run by TCRdb on the multiplex PCR reads, yielding one entry per CDR3 protein. The sample records around 450,000 distinct CDR3 sequences, 15% to 20% being singletons. The CDR3 runs to 14 residues. Per germline, CDR1 SNHLY and CDR2 FYNNEI. V was clipped by 5 bases and J by 5 bases; unmatched bases: 6. Separately, the same data were catalogued under a study of T cells in Graves' hyperthyroidism and ophthalmopathy. From that report: First-round RT-PCR of the TCR CDR3 relied on the HTBI primer set.

This TCR was sampled from a man between 35 and 55 years old with Graves disease. The chain carries TRBV2 and TRBJ2-1, with TRBD2 identical over 7 bases. This material consisted of peripheral blood mononuclear cells (PBMCs), taken at new diagnosis, from a patient treated with antithyroid drugs. CDR3 nucleotide sequence: TGTGCCAGCAGTACGCGGGAGTTAAACAATGAGCAGTTCTTC. Translated: CASSTRELNNEQFF.